This TCR beta chain was found in a study of blood T cells in healthy people across ages. Germline CDR1 KGHDR, CDR2 SFDVKD. The CDR3 extends over 14 amino acids. It was with a sample-barcoded 5' primer and a J-beta primer mix that a second PCR of about 6 to 12 cycles was run. Via MiXCR, TCRdb re-called the 5' RACE reads, giving one row per CDR3 protein. The sample holds over 950,000 distinct CDR3 sequences, about 51% seen once. This chain joins TRBV24-1 and TRBJ2-7; D is perhaps TRBD2 (5 bases). The last part of the DNA fits TRBJ2-5 better; the J call may be wrong. The receptor comes from a woman between 55 and 75 years old in good health. The specimen sequenced was blood. The CDR3: CATSPPGFRGTQYF. CDR3 bases: TGTGCCACCAGCCCCCCGGGATTCCGAGGGACCCAGTACTTC.